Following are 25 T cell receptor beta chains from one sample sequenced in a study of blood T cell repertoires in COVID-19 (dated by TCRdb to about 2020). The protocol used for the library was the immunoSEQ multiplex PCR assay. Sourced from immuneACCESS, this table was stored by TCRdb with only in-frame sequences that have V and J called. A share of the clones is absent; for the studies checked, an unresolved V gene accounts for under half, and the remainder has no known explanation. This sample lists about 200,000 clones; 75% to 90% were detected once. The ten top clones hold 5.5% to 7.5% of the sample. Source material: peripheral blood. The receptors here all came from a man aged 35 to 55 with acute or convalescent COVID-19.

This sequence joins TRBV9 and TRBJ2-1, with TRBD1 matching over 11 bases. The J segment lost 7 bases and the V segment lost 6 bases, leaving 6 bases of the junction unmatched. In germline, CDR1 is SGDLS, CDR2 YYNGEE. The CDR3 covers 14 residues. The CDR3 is CASTLDRGRNEQFF. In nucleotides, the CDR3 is TGTGCCAGCACCTTGGACAGGGGGCGAAATGAGCAGTTCTTC.

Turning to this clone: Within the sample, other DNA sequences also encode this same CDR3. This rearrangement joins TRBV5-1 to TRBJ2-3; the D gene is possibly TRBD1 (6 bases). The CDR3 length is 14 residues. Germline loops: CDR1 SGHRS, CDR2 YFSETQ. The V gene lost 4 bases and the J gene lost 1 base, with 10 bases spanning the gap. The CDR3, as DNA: TGCGCCAGCAGCCCACAGGGACGCACAGATACGCAGTATTTT. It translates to CASSPQGRTDTQYF. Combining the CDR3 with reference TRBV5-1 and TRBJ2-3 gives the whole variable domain KAGVTQTPRYLIKTRGQQVTLSCSPISGHRSVSWYQQTPGQGLQFLFEYFSETQRNKGNFPGRFSGRQFSNSRSEMNVSTLELGDSALYLCASSPQGRTDTQYFGPGTRLTVL.

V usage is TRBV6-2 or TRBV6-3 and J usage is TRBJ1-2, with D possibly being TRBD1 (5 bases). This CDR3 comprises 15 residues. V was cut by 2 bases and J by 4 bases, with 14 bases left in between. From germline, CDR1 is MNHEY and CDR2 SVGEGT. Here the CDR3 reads CASSYPTDLGYGYTF. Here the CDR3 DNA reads TGTGCCAGCAGTTACCCGACAGACCTGGGCTATGGCTACACCTTC.

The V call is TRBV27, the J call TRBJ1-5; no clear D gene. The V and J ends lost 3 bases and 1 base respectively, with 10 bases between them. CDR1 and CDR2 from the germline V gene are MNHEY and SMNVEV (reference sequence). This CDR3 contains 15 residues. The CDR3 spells CASSLMAGSNQPQHF. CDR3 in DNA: TGTGCCAGCAGTTTGATGGCGGGGAGCAATCAGCCCCAGCATTTT.

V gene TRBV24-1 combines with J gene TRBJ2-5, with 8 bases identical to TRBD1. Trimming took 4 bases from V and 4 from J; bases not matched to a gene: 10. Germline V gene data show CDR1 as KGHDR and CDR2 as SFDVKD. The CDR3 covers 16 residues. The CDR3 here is CATSDSTDRGAETQYF. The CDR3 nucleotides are TGTGCCACCAGTGACTCGACCGACAGGGGAGCAGAGACCCAGTACTTC.

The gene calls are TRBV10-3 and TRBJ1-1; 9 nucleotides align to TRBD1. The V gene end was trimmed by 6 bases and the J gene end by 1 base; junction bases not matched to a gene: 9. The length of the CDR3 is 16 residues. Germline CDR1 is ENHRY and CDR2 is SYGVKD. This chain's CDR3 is CAIRNPPGQGNTEAFF. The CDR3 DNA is TGTGCCATCAGGAACCCGCCGGGACAGGGGAACACTGAAGCTTTCTTT.

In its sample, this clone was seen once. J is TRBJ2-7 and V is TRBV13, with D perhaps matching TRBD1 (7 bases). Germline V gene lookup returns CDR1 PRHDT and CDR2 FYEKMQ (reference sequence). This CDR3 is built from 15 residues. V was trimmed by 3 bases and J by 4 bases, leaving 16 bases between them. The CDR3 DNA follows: TGTGCCAGCAGCTTTTCCAGGGGGGCGGGGTACGAGCAGTACTTC. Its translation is CASSFSRGAGYEQYF.

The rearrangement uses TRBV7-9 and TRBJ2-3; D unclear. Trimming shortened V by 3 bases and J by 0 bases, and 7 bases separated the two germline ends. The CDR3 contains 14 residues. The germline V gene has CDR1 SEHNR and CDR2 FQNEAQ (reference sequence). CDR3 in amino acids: CASSFELSTDTQYF. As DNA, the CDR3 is TGTGCCAGCAGCTTCGAACTTAGCACAGATACGCAGTATTTT.

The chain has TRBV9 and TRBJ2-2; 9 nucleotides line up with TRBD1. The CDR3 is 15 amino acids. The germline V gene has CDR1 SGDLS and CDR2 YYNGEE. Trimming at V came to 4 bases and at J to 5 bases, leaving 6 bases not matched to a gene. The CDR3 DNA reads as TGTGCCAGCAGCTTTCCCGGGACAGGGACCGGGGAGCTGTTTTTT. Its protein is CASSFPGTGTGELFF.

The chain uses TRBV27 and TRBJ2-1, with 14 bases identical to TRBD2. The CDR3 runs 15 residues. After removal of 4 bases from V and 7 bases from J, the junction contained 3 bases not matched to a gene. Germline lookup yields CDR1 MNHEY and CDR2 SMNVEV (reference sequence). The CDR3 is CASSSRLAGGNEQFF. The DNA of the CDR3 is TGTGCCAGCAGTTCCCGACTAGCGGGGGGGAATGAGCAGTTCTTC.

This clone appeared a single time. The CDR3 loop is CASSRTSEYEQYF. In DNA, the CDR3 is TGTGCCAGCAGTCGGACTAGCGAGTACGAGCAGTACTTC. The chain links TRBV6-5 to TRBJ2-7, with 9 bases that match TRBD2. Looked up from germline, CDR1 is MNHEY and CDR2 is SVGAGI. The CDR3 runs 13 residues. The junction had 3 bases not matched to a gene; V was cut back by 5 bases and J by 4 bases.

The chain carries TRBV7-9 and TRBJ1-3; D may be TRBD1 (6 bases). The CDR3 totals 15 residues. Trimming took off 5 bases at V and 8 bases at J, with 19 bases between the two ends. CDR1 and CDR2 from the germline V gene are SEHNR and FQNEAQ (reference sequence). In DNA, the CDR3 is TGTGCCAGCAGCCCCGCGGCGGGGGGCGGTCACACCATATATTTT. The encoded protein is CASSPAAGGGHTIYF.

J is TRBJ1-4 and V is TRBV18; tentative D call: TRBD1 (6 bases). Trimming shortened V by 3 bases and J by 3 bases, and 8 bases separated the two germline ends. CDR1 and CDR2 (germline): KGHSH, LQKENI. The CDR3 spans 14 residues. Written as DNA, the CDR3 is TGTGCCAGCTCACCCGGGACACCTAATGAAAAACTGTTTTTT. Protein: CASSPGTPNEKLFF.

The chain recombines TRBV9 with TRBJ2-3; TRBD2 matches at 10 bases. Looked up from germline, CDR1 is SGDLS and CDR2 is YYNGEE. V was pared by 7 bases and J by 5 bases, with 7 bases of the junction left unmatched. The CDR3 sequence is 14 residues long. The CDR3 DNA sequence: TGTGCCAGCGGCCAAGCGGGGGGGCAAGATACGCAGTATTTT. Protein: CASGQAGGQDTQYF.

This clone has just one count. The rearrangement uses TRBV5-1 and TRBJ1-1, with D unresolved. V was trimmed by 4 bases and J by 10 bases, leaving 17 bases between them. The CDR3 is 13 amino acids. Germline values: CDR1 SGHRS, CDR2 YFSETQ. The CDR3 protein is CASSELDGEGAFF. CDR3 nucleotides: TGCGCCAGCAGCGAACTTGACGGGGAGGGAGCTTTCTTT.

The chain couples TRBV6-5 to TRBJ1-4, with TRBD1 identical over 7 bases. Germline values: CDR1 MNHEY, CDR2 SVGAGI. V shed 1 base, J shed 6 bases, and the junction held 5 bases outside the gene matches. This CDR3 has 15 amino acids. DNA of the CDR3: TGTGCCAGCAGTTACTTGGGCAGGGGGTATGAAAAACTGTTTTTT. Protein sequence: CASSYLGRGYEKLFF.

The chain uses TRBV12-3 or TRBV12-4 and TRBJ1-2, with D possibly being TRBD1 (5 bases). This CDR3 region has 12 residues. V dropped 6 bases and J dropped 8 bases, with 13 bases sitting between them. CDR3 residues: CASRGEGSGYTF. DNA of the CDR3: TGTGCCAGCAGGGGGGAGGGATCCGGCTACACCTTC.

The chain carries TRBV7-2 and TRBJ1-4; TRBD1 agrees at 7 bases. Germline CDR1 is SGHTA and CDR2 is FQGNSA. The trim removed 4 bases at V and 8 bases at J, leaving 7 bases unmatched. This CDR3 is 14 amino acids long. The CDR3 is CASSSIDRAEKLFF. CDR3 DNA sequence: TGTGCCAGCAGCTCAATCGACAGGGCCGAAAAACTGTTTTTT.

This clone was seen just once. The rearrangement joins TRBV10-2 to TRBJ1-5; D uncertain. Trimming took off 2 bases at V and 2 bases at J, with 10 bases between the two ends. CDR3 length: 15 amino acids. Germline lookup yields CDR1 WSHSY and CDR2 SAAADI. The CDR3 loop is CASSELRGRNQPQHF. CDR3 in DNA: TGCGCCAGCAGTGAGCTAAGAGGTCGCAATCAGCCCCAGCATTTT.

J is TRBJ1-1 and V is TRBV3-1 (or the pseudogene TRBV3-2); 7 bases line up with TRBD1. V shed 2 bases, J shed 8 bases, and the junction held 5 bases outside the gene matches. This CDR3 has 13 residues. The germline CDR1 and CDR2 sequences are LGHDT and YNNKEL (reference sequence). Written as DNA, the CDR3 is TGTGCCAGCAGCCAAACGGGACAGACCGAAGCTTTCTTT. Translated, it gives CASSQTGQTEAFF.

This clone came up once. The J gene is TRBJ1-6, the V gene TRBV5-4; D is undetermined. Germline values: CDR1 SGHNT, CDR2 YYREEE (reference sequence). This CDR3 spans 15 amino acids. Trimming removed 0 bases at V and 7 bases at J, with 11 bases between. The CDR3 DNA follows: TGTGCCAGCAGCTTGGGGGTTTCGGGGAATTCACCCCTCCACTTT. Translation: CASSLGVSGNSPLHF.

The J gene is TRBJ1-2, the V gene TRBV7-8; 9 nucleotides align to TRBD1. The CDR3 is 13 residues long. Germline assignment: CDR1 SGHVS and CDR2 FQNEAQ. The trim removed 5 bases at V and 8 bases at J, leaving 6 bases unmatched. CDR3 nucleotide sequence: TGTGCCAGCAGCCCGGACAGGGGAGGCGGCTACACCTTC. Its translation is CASSPDRGGGYTF.

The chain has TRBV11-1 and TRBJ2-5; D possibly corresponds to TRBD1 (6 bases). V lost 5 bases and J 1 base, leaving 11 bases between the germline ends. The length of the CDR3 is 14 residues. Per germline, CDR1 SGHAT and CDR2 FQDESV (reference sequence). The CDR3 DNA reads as TGTGCCAGCAGCCGGGGACAAATCCAAGAGACCCAGTACTTC. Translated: CASSRGQIQETQYF.

CDR3 nucleotides: TGTGCCAGTAGTTTCCCGGGACAGGGGACTAATGAAAAACTGTTTTTT. It yields the protein CASSFPGQGTNEKLFF. The chain joins TRBV19 to TRBJ1-4; 10 nucleotides align to TRBD1. Germline V gene sequence: CDR1 LNHDA, CDR2 SQIVND (reference sequence). The CDR3 covers 16 residues. Unmatched junction bases numbered 5, after V lost 5 bases and J lost 2 bases.

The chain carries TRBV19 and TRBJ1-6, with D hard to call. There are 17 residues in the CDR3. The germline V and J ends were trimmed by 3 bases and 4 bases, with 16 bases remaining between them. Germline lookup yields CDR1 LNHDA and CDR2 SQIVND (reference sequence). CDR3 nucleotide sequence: TGTGCCAGTAGTATGGAGGCGGGTGGCCGATATAATTCACCCCTCCACTTT. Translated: CASSMEAGGRYNSPLHF.